The TCR beta chain described here comes from a study of blood T cell repertoires in COVID-19. There are 14 residues in the CDR3. Trimming shortened V by 7 bases and J by 0 bases, and 11 bases separated the two germline ends. Germline V CDR1 and CDR2: LNHDA, SQIVND (reference sequence). This clone appeared a few times. TCRdb keeps only in-frame clones here, not all; method: immunoSEQ multiplex PCR. Of 150,000 to 200,000 clones in the sample, more than 60% were seen once. The receptor's source is a man aged 45 to 65 who had recovered from COVID-19. The chain links TRBV19 to TRBJ2-3; possibly TRBD2 for D (5 bases). Sequencing was done on a sample of peripheral blood. The CDR3 DNA follows: TGTGCCAGTAAATCGAGGACTAGCACAGATACGCAGTATTTT. It yields the protein CASKSRTSTDTQYF.